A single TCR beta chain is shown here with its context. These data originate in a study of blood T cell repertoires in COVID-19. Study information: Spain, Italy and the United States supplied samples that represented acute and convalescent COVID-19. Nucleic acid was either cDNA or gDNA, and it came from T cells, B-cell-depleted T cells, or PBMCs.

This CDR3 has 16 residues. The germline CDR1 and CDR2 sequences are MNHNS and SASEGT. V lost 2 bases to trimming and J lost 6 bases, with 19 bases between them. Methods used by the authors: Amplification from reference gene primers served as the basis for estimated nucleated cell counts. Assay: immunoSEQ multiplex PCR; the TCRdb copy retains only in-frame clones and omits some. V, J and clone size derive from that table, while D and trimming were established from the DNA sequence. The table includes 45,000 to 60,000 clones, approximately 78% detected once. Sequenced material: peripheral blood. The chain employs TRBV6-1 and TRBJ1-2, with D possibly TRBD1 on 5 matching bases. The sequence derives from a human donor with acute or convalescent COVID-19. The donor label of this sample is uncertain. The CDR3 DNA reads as TGTGCCAGCAGTGAAAGGGGCGTGGGGCGCCCCGATGGCTACACCTTC. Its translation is CASSERGVGRPDGYTF.